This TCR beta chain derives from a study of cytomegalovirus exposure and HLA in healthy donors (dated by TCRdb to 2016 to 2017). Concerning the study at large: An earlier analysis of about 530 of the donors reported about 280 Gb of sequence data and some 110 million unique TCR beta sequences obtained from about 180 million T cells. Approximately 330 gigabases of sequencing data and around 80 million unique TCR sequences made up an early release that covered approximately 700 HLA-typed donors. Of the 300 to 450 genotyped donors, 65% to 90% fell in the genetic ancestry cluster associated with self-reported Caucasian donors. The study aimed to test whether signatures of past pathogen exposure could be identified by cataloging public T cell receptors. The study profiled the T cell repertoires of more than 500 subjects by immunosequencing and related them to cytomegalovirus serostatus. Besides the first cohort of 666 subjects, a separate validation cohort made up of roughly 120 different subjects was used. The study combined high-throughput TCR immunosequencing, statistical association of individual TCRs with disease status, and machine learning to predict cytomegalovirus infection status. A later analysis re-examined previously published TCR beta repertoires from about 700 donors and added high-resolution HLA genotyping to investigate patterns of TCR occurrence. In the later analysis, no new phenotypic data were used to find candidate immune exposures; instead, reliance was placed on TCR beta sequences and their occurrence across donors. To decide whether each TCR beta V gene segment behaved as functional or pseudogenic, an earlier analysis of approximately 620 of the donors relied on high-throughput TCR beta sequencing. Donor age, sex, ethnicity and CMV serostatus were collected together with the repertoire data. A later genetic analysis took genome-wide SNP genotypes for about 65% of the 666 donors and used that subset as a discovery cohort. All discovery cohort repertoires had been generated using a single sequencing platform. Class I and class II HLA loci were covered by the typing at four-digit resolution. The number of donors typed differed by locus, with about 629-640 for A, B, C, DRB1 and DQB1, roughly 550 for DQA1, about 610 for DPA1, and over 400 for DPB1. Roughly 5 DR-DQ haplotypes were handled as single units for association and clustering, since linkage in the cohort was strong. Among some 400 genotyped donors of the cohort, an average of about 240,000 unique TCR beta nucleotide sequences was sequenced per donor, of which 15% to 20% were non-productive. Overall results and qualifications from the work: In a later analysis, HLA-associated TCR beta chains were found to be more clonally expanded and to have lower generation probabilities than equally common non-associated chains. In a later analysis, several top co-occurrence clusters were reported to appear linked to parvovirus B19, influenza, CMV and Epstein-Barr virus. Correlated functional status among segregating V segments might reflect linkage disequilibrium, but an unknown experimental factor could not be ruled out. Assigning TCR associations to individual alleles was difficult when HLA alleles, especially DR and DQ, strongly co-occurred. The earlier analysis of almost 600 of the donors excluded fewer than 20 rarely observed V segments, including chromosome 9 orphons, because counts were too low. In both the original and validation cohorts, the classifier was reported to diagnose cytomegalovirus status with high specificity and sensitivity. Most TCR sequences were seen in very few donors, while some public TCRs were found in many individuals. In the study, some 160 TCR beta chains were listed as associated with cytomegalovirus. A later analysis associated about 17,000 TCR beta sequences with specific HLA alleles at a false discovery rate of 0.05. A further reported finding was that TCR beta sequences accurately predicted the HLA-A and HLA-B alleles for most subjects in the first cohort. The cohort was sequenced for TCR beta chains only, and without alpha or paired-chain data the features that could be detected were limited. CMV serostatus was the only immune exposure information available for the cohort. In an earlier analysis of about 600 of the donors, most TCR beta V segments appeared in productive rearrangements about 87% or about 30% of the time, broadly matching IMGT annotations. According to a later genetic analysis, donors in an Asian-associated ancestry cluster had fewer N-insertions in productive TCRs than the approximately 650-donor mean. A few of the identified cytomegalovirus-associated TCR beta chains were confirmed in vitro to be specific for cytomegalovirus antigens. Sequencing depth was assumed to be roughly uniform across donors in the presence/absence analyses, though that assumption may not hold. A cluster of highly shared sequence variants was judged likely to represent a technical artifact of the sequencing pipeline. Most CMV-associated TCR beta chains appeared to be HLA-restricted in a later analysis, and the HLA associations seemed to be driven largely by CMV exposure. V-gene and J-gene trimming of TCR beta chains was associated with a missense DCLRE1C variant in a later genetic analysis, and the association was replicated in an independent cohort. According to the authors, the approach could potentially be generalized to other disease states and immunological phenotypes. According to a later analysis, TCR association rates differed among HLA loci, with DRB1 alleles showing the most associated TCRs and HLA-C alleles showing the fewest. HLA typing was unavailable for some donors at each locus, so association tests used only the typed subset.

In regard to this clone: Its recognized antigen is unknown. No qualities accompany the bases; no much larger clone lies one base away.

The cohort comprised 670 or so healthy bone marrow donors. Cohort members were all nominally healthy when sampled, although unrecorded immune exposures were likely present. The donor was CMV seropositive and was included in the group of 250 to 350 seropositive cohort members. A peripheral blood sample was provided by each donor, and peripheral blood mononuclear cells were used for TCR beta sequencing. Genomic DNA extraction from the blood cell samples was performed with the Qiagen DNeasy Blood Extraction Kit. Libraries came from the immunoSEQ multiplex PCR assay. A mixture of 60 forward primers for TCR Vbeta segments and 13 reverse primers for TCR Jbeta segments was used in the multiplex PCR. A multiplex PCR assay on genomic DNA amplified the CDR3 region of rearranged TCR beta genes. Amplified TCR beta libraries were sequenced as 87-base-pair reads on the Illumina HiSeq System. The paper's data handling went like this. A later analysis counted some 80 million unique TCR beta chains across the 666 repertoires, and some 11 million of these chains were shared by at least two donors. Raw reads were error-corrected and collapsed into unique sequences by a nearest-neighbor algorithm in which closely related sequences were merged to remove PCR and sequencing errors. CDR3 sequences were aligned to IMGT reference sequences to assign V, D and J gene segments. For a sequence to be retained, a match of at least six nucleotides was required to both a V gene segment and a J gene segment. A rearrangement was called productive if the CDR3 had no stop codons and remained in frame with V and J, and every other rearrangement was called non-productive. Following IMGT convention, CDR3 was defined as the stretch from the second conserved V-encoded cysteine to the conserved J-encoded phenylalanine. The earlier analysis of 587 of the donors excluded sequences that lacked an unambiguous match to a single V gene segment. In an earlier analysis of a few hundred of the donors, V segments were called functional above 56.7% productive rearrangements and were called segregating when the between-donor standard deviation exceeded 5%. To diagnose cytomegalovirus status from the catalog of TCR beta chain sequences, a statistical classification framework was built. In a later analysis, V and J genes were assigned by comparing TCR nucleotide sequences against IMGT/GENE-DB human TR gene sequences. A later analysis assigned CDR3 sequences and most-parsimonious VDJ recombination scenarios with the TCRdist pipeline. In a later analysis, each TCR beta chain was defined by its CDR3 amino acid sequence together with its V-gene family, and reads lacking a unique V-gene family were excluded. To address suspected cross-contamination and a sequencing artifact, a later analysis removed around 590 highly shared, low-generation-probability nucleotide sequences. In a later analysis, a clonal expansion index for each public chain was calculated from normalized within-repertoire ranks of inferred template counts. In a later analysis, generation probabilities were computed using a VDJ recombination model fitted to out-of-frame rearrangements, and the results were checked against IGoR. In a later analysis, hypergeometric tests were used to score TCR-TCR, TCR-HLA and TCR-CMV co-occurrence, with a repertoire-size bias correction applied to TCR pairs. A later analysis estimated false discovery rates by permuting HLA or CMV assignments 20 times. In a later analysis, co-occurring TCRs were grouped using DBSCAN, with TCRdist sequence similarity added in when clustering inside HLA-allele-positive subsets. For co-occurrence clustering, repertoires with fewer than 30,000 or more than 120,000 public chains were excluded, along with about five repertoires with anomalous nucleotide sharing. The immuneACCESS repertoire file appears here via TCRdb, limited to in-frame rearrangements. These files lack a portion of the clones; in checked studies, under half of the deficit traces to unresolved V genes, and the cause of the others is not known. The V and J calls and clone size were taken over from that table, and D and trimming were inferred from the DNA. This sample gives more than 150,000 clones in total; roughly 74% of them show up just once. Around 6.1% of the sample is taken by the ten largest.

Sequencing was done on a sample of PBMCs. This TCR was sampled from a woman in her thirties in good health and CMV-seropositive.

The DNA reads TGTGCCAGCAGCTTAGTCCGGGGAATTGTGGATGAAGCTTTCTTT. Its translation is CASSLVRGIVDEAFF. Rearrangement joined TRBV7-9 to TRBJ1-1; no D gene is confidently identified. CDR1 and CDR2 (SEHNR, FQNEAQ) derive from the germline V gene (reference sequence). Trimming at the junction amounts to 1 base on V and 7 bases on J, and the germline ends lie 16 bases apart. Inclusive of the bounding cysteine and phenylalanine, the CDR3 is 15 residues long. Only the CDR3 DNA is retained, 45 bases long and in frame from the first base.